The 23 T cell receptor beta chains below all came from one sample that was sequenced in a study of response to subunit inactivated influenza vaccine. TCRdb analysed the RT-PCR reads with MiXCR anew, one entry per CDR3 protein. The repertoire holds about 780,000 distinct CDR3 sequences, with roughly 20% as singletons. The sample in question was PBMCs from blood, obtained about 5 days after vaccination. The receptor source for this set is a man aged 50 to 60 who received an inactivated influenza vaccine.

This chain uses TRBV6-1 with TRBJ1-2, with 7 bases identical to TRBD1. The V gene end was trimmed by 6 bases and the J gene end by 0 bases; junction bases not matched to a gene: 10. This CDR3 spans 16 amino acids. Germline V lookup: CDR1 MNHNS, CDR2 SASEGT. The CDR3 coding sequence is TGTGCCAGCAGGAGGGAACAGGGGCCAGCTAACTATGGCTACACCTTC. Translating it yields CASRREQGPANYGYTF.

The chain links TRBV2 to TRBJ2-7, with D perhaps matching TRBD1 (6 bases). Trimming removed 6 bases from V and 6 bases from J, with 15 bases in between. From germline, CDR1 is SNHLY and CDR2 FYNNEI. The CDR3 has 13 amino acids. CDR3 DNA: TGTGCCAGCAGACCTCGGACAGCCGGCGAGCAGTACTTC. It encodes CASRPRTAGEQYF.

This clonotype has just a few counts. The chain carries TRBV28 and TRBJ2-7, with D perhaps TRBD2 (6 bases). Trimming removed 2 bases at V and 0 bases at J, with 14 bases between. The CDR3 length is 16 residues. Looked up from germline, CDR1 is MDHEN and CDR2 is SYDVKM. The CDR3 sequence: CASSLDRRGSSYEQYF. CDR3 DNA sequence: TGTGCCAGCAGTTTAGATCGGCGGGGTAGCTCCTACGAGCAGTACTTC.

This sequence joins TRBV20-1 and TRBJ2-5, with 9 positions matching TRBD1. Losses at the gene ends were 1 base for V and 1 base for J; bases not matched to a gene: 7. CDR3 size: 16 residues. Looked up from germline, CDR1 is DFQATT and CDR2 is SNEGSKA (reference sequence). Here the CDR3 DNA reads TGCAGTGCTAGAGGGGGGGACAGGGTTTCCCAAGAGACCCAGTACTTC. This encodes CSARGGDRVSQETQYF.

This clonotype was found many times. The CDR3 nucleotides read TGTGCCATCAGTGAAGGGCGGTACGAGCAGTACTTC. Amino acid sequence: CAISEGRYEQYF. The chain is built from TRBV10-3 and TRBJ2-7, with D unclear. Trimming pared 3 bases from V and 4 bases from J, leaving 7 bases between. CDR3 length equals 12 residues. Germline CDR1 reads ENHRY; CDR2 reads SYGVKD.

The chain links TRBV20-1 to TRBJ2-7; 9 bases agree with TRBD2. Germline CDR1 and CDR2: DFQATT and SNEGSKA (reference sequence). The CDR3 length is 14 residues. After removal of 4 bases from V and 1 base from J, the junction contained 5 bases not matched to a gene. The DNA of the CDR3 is TGCAGTGCTAACCGACTAGCGGTATCCTACGAGCAGTACTTC. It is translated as CSANRLAVSYEQYF.

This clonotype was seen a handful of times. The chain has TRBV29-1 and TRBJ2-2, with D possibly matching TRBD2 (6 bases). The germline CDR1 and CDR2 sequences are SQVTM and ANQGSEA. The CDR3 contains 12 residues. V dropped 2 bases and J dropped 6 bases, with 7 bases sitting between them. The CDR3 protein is CSVERDSGELFF. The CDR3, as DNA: TGCAGCGTTGAACGGGACTCCGGGGAGCTGTTTTTT.

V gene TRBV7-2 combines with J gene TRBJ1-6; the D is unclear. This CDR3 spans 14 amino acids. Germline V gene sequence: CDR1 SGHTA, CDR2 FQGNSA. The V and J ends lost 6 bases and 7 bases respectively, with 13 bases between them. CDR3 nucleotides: TGTGCCAGCAGTCCCAGACGGGAAAATTCACCCCTCCACTTT. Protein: CASSPRRENSPLHF. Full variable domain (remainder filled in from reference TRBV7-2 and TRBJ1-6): GAGVSQSPSNKVTEKGKDVELRCDPISGHTALYWYRQSLGQGLEFLIYFQGNSAPDKSGLPSDRFSAERTGGSVSTLTIQRTQQEDSAVYLCASSPRRENSPLHFGNGTRLTVT.

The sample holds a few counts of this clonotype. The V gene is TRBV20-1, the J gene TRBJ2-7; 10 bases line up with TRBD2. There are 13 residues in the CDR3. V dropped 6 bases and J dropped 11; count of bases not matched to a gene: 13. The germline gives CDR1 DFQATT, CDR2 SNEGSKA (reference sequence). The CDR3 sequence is CSAITSGVSREYF. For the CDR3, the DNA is TGCAGTGCCATTACTAGCGGGGTTTCGCGTGAGTACTTC.

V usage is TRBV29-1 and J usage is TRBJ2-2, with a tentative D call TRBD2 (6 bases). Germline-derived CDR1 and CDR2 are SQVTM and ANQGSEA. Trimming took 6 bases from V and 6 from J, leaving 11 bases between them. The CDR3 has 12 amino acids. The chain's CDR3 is CSVTGGAGELFF. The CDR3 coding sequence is TGCAGCGTGACCGGAGGGGCCGGGGAGCTGTTTTTT.

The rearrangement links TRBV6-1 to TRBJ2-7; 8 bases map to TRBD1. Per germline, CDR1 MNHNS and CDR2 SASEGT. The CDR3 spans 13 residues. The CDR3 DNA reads TGTATCACGAGGGACAGGACAACCTACGAGCAGTACTTC. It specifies CITRDRTTYEQYF.

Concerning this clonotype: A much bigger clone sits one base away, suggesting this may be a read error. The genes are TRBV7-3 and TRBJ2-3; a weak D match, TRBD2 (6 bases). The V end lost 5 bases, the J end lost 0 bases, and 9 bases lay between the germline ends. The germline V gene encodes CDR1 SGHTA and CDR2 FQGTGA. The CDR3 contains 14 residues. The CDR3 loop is CASSHGTSTDTQYF. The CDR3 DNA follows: TGTGCCAGCAGCCACGGGACTAGCACAGATACGCAGTATTTT.

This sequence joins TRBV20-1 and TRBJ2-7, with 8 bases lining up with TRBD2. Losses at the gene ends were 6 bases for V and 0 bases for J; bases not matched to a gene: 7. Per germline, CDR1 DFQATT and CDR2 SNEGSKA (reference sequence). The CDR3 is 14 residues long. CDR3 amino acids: CSALAGPPSYEQYF. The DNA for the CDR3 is TGCAGTGCGTTAGCGGGACCCCCCTCCTACGAGCAGTACTTC.

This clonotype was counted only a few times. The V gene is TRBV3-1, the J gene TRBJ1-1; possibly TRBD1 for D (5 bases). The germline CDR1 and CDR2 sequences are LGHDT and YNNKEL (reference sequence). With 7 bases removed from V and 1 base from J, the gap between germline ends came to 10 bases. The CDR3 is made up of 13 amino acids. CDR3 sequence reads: CASTRTSNTEAFF. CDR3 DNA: TGTGCCAGCACCCGGACATCGAACACTGAAGCTTTCTTT.

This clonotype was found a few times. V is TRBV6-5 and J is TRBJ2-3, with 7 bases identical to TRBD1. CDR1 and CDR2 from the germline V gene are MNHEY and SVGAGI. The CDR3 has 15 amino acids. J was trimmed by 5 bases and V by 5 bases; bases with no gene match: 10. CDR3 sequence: CASSTTLGGGDTQYF. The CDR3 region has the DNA TGTGCCAGCAGTACTACACTAGGGGGCGGAGATACGCAGTATTTT.

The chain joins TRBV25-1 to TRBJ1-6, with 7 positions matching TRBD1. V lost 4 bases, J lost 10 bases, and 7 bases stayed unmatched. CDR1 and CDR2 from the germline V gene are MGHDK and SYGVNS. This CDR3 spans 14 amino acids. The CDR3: CASSGRDRSSPLHF. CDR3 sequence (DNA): TGTGCCAGCAGTGGACGGGACAGATCATCACCCCTCCACTTT.

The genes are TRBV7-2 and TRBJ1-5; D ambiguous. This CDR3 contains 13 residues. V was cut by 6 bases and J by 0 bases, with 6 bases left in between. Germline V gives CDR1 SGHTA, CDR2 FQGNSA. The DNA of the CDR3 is TGTGCCAGCAGACCAAATAGCAATCAGCCCCAGCATTTT. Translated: CASRPNSNQPQHF.

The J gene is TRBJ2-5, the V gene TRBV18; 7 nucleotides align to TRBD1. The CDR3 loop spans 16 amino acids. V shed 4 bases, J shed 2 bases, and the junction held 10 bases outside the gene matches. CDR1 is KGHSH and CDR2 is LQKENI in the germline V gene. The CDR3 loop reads CASSRETHRGQETQYF. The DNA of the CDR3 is TGTGCCAGCTCACGCGAGACACACAGGGGTCAAGAGACCCAGTACTTC.

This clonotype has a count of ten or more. CDR3 amino acids: CSASTGGSYEQYF. As DNA, the CDR3 is TGCAGTGCTTCAACTGGCGGCTCCTACGAGCAGTACTTC. The rearrangement uses TRBV20-1 and TRBJ2-7; D gene uncertain. The CDR3 sequence is 13 residues long. Trimming left V 5 bases short and J 0 bases short, with 11 bases between. Germline V lookup: CDR1 DFQATT, CDR2 SNEGSKA (reference sequence).

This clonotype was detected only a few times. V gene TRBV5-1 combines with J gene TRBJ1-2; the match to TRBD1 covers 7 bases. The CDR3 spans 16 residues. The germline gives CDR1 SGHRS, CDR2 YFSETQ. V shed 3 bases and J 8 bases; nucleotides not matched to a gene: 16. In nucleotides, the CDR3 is TGCGCCAGCAGCTCGGATGGACAGGTGACTTCAGGAGGCTACACCTTC. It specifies CASSSDGQVTSGGYTF.

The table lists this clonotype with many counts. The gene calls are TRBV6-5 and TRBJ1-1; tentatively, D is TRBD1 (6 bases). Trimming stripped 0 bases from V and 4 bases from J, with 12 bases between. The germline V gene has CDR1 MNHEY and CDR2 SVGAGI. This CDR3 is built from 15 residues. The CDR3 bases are TGTGCCAGCAGTTACTCGTCAGGGGTTAGCACTGAAGCTTTCTTT. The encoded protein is CASSYSSGVSTEAFF.

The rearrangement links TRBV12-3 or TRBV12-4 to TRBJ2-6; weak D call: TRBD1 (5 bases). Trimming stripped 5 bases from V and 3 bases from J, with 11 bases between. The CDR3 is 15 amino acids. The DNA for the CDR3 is TGTGCCAGCAGTACCTCAGGGCTTGGGGCCAACGTCCTGACTTTC. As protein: CASSTSGLGANVLTF.

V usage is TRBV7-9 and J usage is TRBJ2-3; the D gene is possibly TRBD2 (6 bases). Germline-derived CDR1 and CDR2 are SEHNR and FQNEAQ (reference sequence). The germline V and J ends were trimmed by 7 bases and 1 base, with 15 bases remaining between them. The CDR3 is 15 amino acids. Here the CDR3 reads CASNEAGHGTDTQYF. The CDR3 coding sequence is TGTGCCAGCAACGAAGCGGGCCACGGCACAGATACGCAGTATTTT.